The 14 T cell receptor beta chains below were found in one sample sequenced in a study of beta chain features in type 1 diabetes. cDNA synthesis used the whole RNA isolate, giving expressed TCRB sequences. Repertoires were generated with immunoSEQ multiplex PCR, while TCRdb's copy carries only in-frame clones and drops some. This sample has 680,000 or so clones; about 14% occur once, and the top ten carry 0.09% to 0.095%. Sequenced material: naive CD4+ T cells from blood. The receptor set was obtained from a young man in good health.

This clone was seen only a few times. This sequence joins TRBV4-2 and TRBJ2-5; 8 nucleotides agree with TRBD1. The assigned J gene may be wrong: the sequence end matches TRBJ2-7 better. Germline loops: CDR1 LGHNA, CDR2 YNFKEQ. This CDR3 has 15 amino acids. CDR3 coding DNA: TGTGCCAGCAGCCCAGGGACAGGAGACTCCTACGAGCAGTACTTC. It translates to CASSPGTGDSYEQYF.

The chain recombines TRBV5-4 with TRBJ1-4, with 7 bases identical to TRBD1. V lost 2 bases, J lost 7 bases, and 5 bases stayed unmatched. CDR1 is SGHNT, CDR2 YYREEE, per germline (reference sequence). This CDR3 contains 14 residues. CDR3 DNA: TGTGCCAGCAGCTTAACCGACAGGGTTGAAAAACTGTTTTTT. Protein product: CASSLTDRVEKLFF. Full variable domain (outside the CDR3, taken from reference TRBV5-4 and TRBJ1-4): ETGVTQSPTHLIKTRGQQVTLRCSSQSGHNTVSWYQQALGQGPQFIFQYYREEENGRGNFPPRFSGLQFPNYSSELNVNALELDDSALYLCASSLTDRVEKLFFGSGTQLSVL.

This clone was observed a few times. The chain uses TRBV15 and TRBJ2-1; tentatively, D is TRBD2 (5 bases). Trimming cost V 3 bases and J 0 bases, with 9 bases left between them. The CDR3 consists of 15 residues. CDR1 and CDR2 (germline): LNHNV, YYDKDF (reference sequence). As DNA, the CDR3 is TGTGCCACCAGCAGTGTGGACTTCTCCTACAATGAGCAGTTCTTC. This codes for CATSSVDFSYNEQFF.

This clone appeared a few times. V usage is TRBV18 and J usage is TRBJ1-4; 9 nucleotides line up with TRBD1. With V trimmed by 3 bases and J by 0 bases, 8 bases remained unmatched. CDR1 and CDR2 from the germline V gene are KGHSH and LQKENI. The CDR3 is 18 residues long. DNA of the CDR3: TGTGCCAGCTCACCCCTACAGGGGGCCCCAACAACTAATGAAAAACTGTTTTTT. It yields the protein CASSPLQGAPTTNEKLFF.

This clone showed up just a few times. V is TRBV28 and J is TRBJ1-2; no clear D. The CDR3 runs to 14 residues. V dropped 4 bases and J dropped 7 bases, with 16 bases sitting between them. The V gene's germline CDR1 is MDHEN and CDR2 SYDVKM. The CDR3 DNA is TGTGCCAGCAGTTCCAGGTCCTTCCCGAGTGGCTACACCTTC. Translation gives CASSSRSFPSGYTF.

The chain has TRBV5-1 and TRBJ2-2, with 9 bases identical to TRBD1. This CDR3 is built from 16 residues. Germline V lookup: CDR1 SGHRS, CDR2 YFSETQ. After removal of 0 bases from V and 5 bases from J, the junction contained 5 bases not matched to a gene. CDR3 sequence: CASSLAGTGRTGELFF. The CDR3 region has the DNA TGCGCCAGCAGCTTGGCCGGGACAGGGCGAACCGGGGAGCTGTTTTTT.

The chain recombines TRBV10-3 with TRBJ2-7; no clear D. The ends were cut back, 3 bases at V and 4 bases at J, with 7 bases in the middle. The CDR3 is made up of 12 amino acids. The germline CDR1 and CDR2 sequences are ENHRY and SYGVKD. CDR3 amino acids: CAISDRSYEQYF. The CDR3 coding sequence is TGTGCCATCAGTGATCGGTCATACGAGCAGTACTTC.

CDR3 in DNA: TGCGCCAGCAGCCAAGTGGGTAGCGGGAGGGCCAAAAACATTCAGTACTTC. It is translated as CASSQVGSGRAKNIQYF. This chain joins TRBV4-1 and TRBJ2-4; 10 nucleotides match TRBD2. The CDR3 has 17 amino acids. V lost 1 base to trimming and J lost 1 base; unmatched junction nucleotides: 4. CDR1 is MGHRA and CDR2 is YSYEKL in the germline V gene.

About this clone itself: Other DNA sequences in this specimen translate into the identical CDR3. This chain joins TRBV18 and TRBJ2-3; 9 bases are shared with TRBD1. The CDR3 is made up of 15 amino acids. Per the germline V gene, CDR1 is KGHSH and CDR2 is LQKENI. With 6 bases clipped from V and 3 bases from J, the junction kept 7 bases outside the gene matches. DNA of the CDR3: TGTGCCAGCTCCCCCGACAGGGGGTCTACAGATACGCAGTATTTT. It is translated as CASSPDRGSTDTQYF.

This clone has only a few counts. This chain uses TRBV6-5 with TRBJ1-5; TRBD1 matches 8 bases. This CDR3 has 15 amino acids. The junction had 6 bases not matched to a gene; V was cut back by 6 bases and J by 2 bases. Germline V CDR1 and CDR2: MNHEY, SVGAGI. In nucleotides, the CDR3 is TGTGCCAGCAGCAGACAGGGGTTTCGCAATCAGCCCCAGCATTTT. Its translation is CASSRQGFRNQPQHF.

The J gene is TRBJ1-3, the V gene TRBV15; perhaps TRBD1 as D (5 bases). This CDR3 has 13 residues. The germline gives CDR1 LNHNV, CDR2 YYDKDF (reference sequence). The V and J ends lost 3 bases and 2 bases respectively, with 5 bases between them. The CDR3 protein is CATSRGPGNTIYF. As DNA, the CDR3 is TGTGCCACCAGCAGGGGACCTGGAAACACCATATATTTT.

A word on this clone: At one boundary the junction diverges from the germline segment, which might be a read error. The chain recombines TRBV7-7 with TRBJ1-2; the D gene is possibly TRBD1 (6 bases). CDR3 size: 14 residues. Germline CDR1 SSHAT, CDR2 FNYEAQ (reference sequence). Written as DNA, the CDR3 is TGTGCTAGCAGCCCACAGGGTTCTAACTATGGCTACACCTTC. Its protein is CASSPQGSNYGYTF.

The V call is TRBV28, the J call TRBJ2-3, with 12 bases aligning to TRBD2. CDR3 length: 19 amino acids. With V trimmed by 3 bases and J by 0 bases, 10 bases remained unmatched. In germline, CDR1 is MDHEN, CDR2 SYDVKM. CDR3 in DNA: TGTGCCAGCAGTTTCCCACTAGCGGGGGGCCCTAGTAGCACAGATACGCAGTATTTT. Encoded protein: CASSFPLAGGPSSTDTQYF.

This clone was seen a handful of times. The chain has TRBV11-3 and TRBJ2-6; D possibly matches TRBD1 or TRBD2 (5 bases each). The germline CDR1 and CDR2 sequences are SGHNT and YENEEA. The CDR3 has 18 amino acids. V lost 5 bases and J 0 bases, leaving 17 bases between the germline ends. CDR3 in DNA: TGTGCCAGCAGCCCAGAAGGGACGTTGAGCTCTGGGGCCAACGTCCTGACTTTC. Amino acids: CASSPEGTLSSGANVLTF.